This T cell receptor (beta chain) originates from a study of cytomegalovirus exposure and HLA in healthy donors. Vbeta (60) and Jbeta (13) primers were used in the PCR. Only in-frame clones appear in the TCRdb table, and some are missing; sequencing was by immunoSEQ multiplex PCR. Of fewer than 200,000 clones detected, about 13% appear once; the ten largest clones hold 7.8%. Looked up from germline, CDR1 is SGHRS and CDR2 is YFSETQ. The CDR3 has 14 amino acids. V lost 3 bases and J lost 3, with 12 bases in between. Sequencing used PBMCs. This clonotype was obtained from a man between 45 and 60 years old in good health and CMV-seropositive. The genes are TRBV5-1 and TRBJ2-5, with TRBD1 as a possible D gene (6 bases). As DNA, the CDR3 is TGCGCCAGCAGCTCTGGACAGTCTAAAGAGACCCAGTACTTC. Translating it yields CASSSGQSKETQYF.